A single sample is the source of the 29 T cell receptor beta chains below, sequenced in a study of radiation and T cells in renal cell carcinoma. Documented time point: blood 2 weeks post-SBRT. The treatment: 15 Gy SBRT to primary tumor, nephrectomy 4 weeks later. Generated by immunoSEQ multiplex PCR, the TCRdb table keeps only in-frame clones and is missing some. This repertoire shows some 130,000 clones, about 81% found once; its top ten account for around 1.8%. Sequencing was performed on blood, taken from a patient whose treatment included radiotherapy and nephrectomy. Receptor source: a woman between 55 and 75 years old with renal cell carcinoma.

This rearrangement joins TRBV5-1 to TRBJ2-7; the D call may be TRBD1 or TRBD2 (5 bases each). Germline CDR1 SGHRS, CDR2 YFSETQ. V lost 4 bases, J lost 6 bases, and 20 bases lay in between. CDR3 length equals 15 residues. DNA of the CDR3: TGCGCCAGCAGCCCTTTGGCTCTAGACAGCGGCGAGCAGTACTTC. Translation gives CASSPLALDSGEQYF.

This chain links TRBV11-2 with TRBJ1-4; 7 positions match TRBD1. With V trimmed by 3 bases and J by 8 bases, 3 bases remained unmatched. CDR1 SGHAT and CDR2 FQNNGV come from the germline V gene. The CDR3 contains 13 residues. Here the CDR3 reads CASSLVGGEKLFF. For the CDR3, the DNA is TGTGCCAGCAGCTTGGTAGGGGGCGAAAAACTGTTTTTT.

This chain uses TRBV7-9 with TRBJ2-3, with 7 bases fitting TRBD2. Germline V gene sequence: CDR1 SEHNR, CDR2 FQNEAQ (reference sequence). The junction had 2 bases not matched to a gene; V was cut back by 5 bases and J by 9 bases. CDR3 size: 11 residues. Written as DNA, the CDR3 is TGTGCCAGCAGCGAGGGAGGGACGCAGTATTTT. This codes for CASSEGGTQYF.

The chain has TRBV5-1 and TRBJ1-2; D is undetermined. V was trimmed by 0 bases and J by 0 bases, leaving 9 bases between them. Germline values: CDR1 SGHRS, CDR2 YFSETQ. The CDR3 contains 15 residues. The CDR3 region is CASSLDQPANYGYTF. The CDR3 DNA is TGCGCCAGCAGCTTGGACCAGCCAGCTAACTATGGCTACACCTTC.

The chain has TRBV27 and TRBJ1-4; TRBD1 is a possible D gene (5 bases). The germline V gene encodes CDR1 MNHEY and CDR2 SMNVEV (reference sequence). V gave up 8 bases and J gave up 7 bases, with 17 bases separating them. This CDR3 has 14 residues. The CDR3 nucleotides are TGTGCCAGCGGTAATAGGGGCCGTTTTGAAAAACTGTTTTTT. Translating gives CASGNRGRFEKLFF. The full variable domain, rest sourced from reference TRBV27 and TRBJ1-4, is EAQVTQNPRYLITVTGKKLTVTCSQNMNHEYMSWYRQDPGLGLRQIYYSMNVEVTDKGDVPEGYKVSRKEKRNFPLILESPSPNQTSLYFCASGNRGRFEKLFFGSGTQLSVL.

The CDR3 DNA follows: TGTGCCAGCAGCTTACCTCCCGGACAGGGATGGAACACTGAAGCTTTCTTT. Protein product: CASSLPPGQGWNTEAFF. V usage is TRBV5-4 and J usage is TRBJ1-1; 8 nucleotides line up with TRBD1. V shed 2 bases and J 1 base; nucleotides not matched to a gene: 10. The CDR3 has 17 residues. Germline CDR1 and CDR2: SGHNT and YYREEE (reference sequence).

The rearrangement uses TRBV6-6 and TRBJ1-2; D is uncertain. Germline V gene lookup returns CDR1 MNHNY and CDR2 SVGAGI (reference sequence). Trimming cost V 2 bases and J 1 base, with 11 bases left between them. The CDR3 length is 15 residues. The chain's CDR3 is CASSYDTLNNYGYTF. CDR3 DNA: TGTGCCAGCAGTTACGACACCCTTAATAACTATGGCTACACCTTC.

The V call is TRBV30, the J call TRBJ1-4; D unresolved. The V gene's germline CDR1 is GTSNPN and CDR2 SVGIG (reference sequence). This CDR3 is built from 13 residues. The V end lost 4 bases, the J end lost 6 bases, and 12 bases lay between the germline ends. CDR3 sequence: CAWMRAKDEKLFF. The DNA for the CDR3 is TGTGCCTGGATGAGGGCGAAGGATGAAAAACTGTTTTTT.

In its sample, this clone was seen a few times. The rearrangement joins TRBV25-1 to TRBJ1-2, with 8 bases that match TRBD1. This CDR3 has 13 residues. With 4 bases clipped from V and 4 bases from J, the junction kept 2 bases outside the gene matches. Germline CDR1 reads MGHDK; CDR2 reads SYGVNS. The CDR3 coding sequence is TGTGCCAGCAGTGTCGGGACAGGCTATGGCTACACCTTC. The encoded protein is CASSVGTGYGYTF.

The rearrangement joins TRBV18 to TRBJ1-1; D is ambiguous. In germline, CDR1 is KGHSH, CDR2 LQKENI. V was clipped by 3 bases and J by 5 bases, with 16 bases between them. The CDR3 spans 15 residues. The CDR3: CASSPSGSPGTEAFF. The DNA of the CDR3 is TGTGCCAGCTCACCCTCCGGAAGCCCGGGGACTGAAGCTTTCTTT.

This chain uses TRBV4-1 with TRBJ1-5; the D gene is possibly TRBD1 (5 bases). The V and J ends lost 3 bases and 6 bases respectively, with 30 bases between them. CDR1 and CDR2 from the germline V gene are MGHRA and YSYEKL. The CDR3 sequence is 20 residues long. The CDR3 spells CASSHTGPGRTNGEGQPQHF. For the CDR3, the DNA is TGCGCCAGCAGCCACACGGGACCGGGACGGACGAATGGGGAAGGTCAGCCCCAGCATTTT.

The rearrangement uses TRBV2 and TRBJ2-1, with D unresolved. CDR1 SNHLY and CDR2 FYNNEI come from the germline V gene. The CDR3 is 15 residues long. V shed 2 bases and J shed 7 bases, with 15 bases lying between them. The CDR3 region is CASSESTSPWNEQFF. Written as DNA, the CDR3 is TGTGCCAGCAGTGAATCCACTTCTCCTTGGAATGAGCAGTTCTTC.

This chain uses TRBV6-5 with TRBJ2-1; either TRBD1 or TRBD2 may supply D (5 bases each). Germline assignment: CDR1 MNHEY and CDR2 SVGAGI. The CDR3 runs 14 residues. V was trimmed by 7 bases and J by 9 bases, leaving 19 bases between them. The CDR3 region is CASIWTHTGTEQFF. CDR3 in DNA: TGTGCCAGCATCTGGACCCATACGGGGACTGAGCAGTTCTTC.

J is TRBJ2-5 and V is TRBV10-1; 9 bases align to TRBD1. The CDR3 sequence is 16 residues long. CDR1 is WNHNN, CDR2 SYGVQD, per germline (reference sequence). Germline trimming cut 8 bases from V and 5 bases from J; bases unmatched to any gene: 15. The CDR3 DNA reads TGCGCCAGCGATTACTCCGGGACAGGGTACGATGAGACCCAGTACTTC. Protein product: CASDYSGTGYDETQYF.

The chain links TRBV27 to TRBJ1-1; TRBD1 agrees at 7 bases. Germline lookup yields CDR1 MNHEY and CDR2 SMNVEV (reference sequence). The CDR3 runs 14 residues. Trimming took 5 bases from V and 1 from J; bases not matched to a gene: 4. The CDR3 DNA is TGTGCCAGCAGTCTACAGGGGCGGAACACTGAAGCTTTCTTT. Translating it yields CASSLQGRNTEAFF.

This chain uses TRBV29-1 with TRBJ2-2; TRBD1 aligns across 8 bases. Germline V gene lookup returns CDR1 SQVTM and CDR2 ANQGSEA. The V segment lost 6 bases and the J segment 2 bases; nucleotides outside the gene matches: 11. This CDR3 has 16 residues. DNA for the CDR3: TGCAGCGTCGGGACAGGTCGCTCGGACAACACCGGGGAGCTGTTTTTT. Protein product: CSVGTGRSDNTGELFF.

The chain couples TRBV6-5 to TRBJ1-2, with D hard to call. CDR3 size: 16 residues. Trimming removed 0 bases at V and 7 bases at J, with 18 bases between. Germline V gene data show CDR1 as MNHEY and CDR2 as SVGAGI. The CDR3 loop reads CASSYSTGVMRGGYTF. The CDR3 DNA is TGTGCCAGCAGTTACTCGACCGGGGTAATGAGAGGTGGCTACACCTTC.

The gene calls are TRBV7-6 and TRBJ1-1; D gene ambiguous. Germline CDR1 and CDR2: SGHVS and FNYEAQ. With 2 bases removed from V and 0 bases from J, the gap between germline ends came to 13 bases. This CDR3 has 16 residues. CDR3 coding DNA: TGTGCCAGCAGCTTAAGAACTTATAACATGAACACTGAAGCTTTCTTT. This encodes CASSLRTYNMNTEAFF.

J is TRBJ1-2 and V is TRBV5-1; D not resolved. V lost 2 bases to trimming and J lost 6 bases, with 14 bases between them. This CDR3 has 14 amino acids. Germline CDR1 reads SGHRS; CDR2 reads YFSETQ. The CDR3 here is CASSLSRQHDGYTF. CDR3 DNA: TGCGCCAGCAGCTTAAGTAGGCAGCATGATGGCTACACCTTC.

The chain links TRBV28 to TRBJ2-1; D assignment may be TRBD1 or TRBD2 (5 bases each). The CDR3 has 14 residues. Trimming took off 6 bases at V and 4 bases at J, with 13 bases between the two ends. Germline V CDR1 and CDR2: MDHEN, SYDVKM. The CDR3: CASSLRDVYNEQFF. The CDR3 coding sequence is TGTGCCAGCAGCCTCAGGGACGTTTACAATGAGCAGTTCTTC.

The chain joins TRBV19 to TRBJ1-4, with 10 bases matching TRBD1. CDR3 length equals 15 residues. Looked up from germline, CDR1 is LNHDA and CDR2 is SQIVND (reference sequence). Germline trimming cut 5 bases from V and 6 bases from J; bases unmatched to any gene: 6. The CDR3 bases are TGTGCCAGTAGTGGCACCGGGACAGGGGATGAAAAACTGTTTTTT. Translating gives CASSGTGTGDEKLFF.

This clone was counted a single time. DNA for the CDR3: TGTGCCAGTAGCCTTTTGCAGGGACGGAACTACGAGCAGTACTTC. Amino acid sequence: CASSLLQGRNYEQYF. This chain links TRBV19 with TRBJ2-7; D is perhaps TRBD1 or TRBD2 (5 bases each). Germline CDR1 and CDR2: LNHDA and SQIVND (reference sequence). The CDR3 runs to 15 residues. V lost 6 bases and J 3 bases, leaving 18 bases between the germline ends.

The rearrangement links TRBV4-2 to TRBJ2-1; TRBD2 matches 10 bases. The length of the CDR3 is 17 residues. Germline assignment: CDR1 LGHNA and CDR2 YNFKEQ. With V trimmed by 0 bases and J by 5 bases, 7 bases remained unmatched. The CDR3 loop is CASSQDNSLAGDNEQFF. CDR3 nucleotides: TGTGCCAGCAGCCAAGATAATAGCCTAGCGGGAGACAATGAGCAGTTCTTC.

This clone was observed a few times. The chain uses TRBV5-1 and TRBJ2-3; maybe TRBD2 (6 bases). The CDR3 loop spans 15 amino acids. Germline values: CDR1 SGHRS, CDR2 YFSETQ. V lost 0 bases to trimming and J lost 3 bases, with 11 bases between them. CDR3 amino acids: CASSLASRGTDTQYF. The DNA of the CDR3 is TGCGCCAGCAGCTTGGCCAGTCGGGGGACAGATACGCAGTATTTT.

The chain joins TRBV19 to TRBJ2-7, with TRBD1 as a possible D gene (6 bases). CDR1 is LNHDA and CDR2 is SQIVND in the germline V gene (reference sequence). This CDR3 has 16 residues. Deletions cut 5 bases from V and 1 base from J, with 18 bases between. The CDR3 coding sequence is TGTGCCAGTAGTCGACAGGCCTATCTCGGGTCCTACGAGCAGTACTTC. The encoded protein is CASSRQAYLGSYEQYF. The full variable domain, rest sourced from reference TRBV19 and TRBJ2-7, is DGGITQSPKYLFRKEGQNVTLSCEQNLNHDAMYWYRQDPGQGLRLIYYSQIVNDFQKGDIAEGYSVSREKKESFPLTVTSAQKNPTAFYLCASSRQAYLGSYEQYFGPGTRLTVT.

This clone was observed a handful of times. J is TRBJ1-4 and V is TRBV10-3, with D uncertain. CDR3 size: 14 residues. Per germline, CDR1 ENHRY and CDR2 SYGVKD. Trimming removed 0 bases from V and 4 bases from J, with 6 bases in between. CDR3 sequence: CAISESGINEKLFF. For the CDR3, the DNA is TGTGCCATCAGTGAGTCCGGGATTAATGAAAAACTGTTTTTT.

V is TRBV5-4 and J is TRBJ2-7; 10 positions match TRBD1. J was trimmed by 3 bases and V by 5 bases; bases with no gene match: 8. This CDR3 contains 15 residues. Per the germline V gene, CDR1 is SGHNT and CDR2 is YYREEE (reference sequence). CDR3 bases: TGTGCCAGCAGTTCGGGACAGGGGAAGATCTACGAGCAGTACTTC. Protein product: CASSSGQGKIYEQYF. The full variable domain, with the rest looked up from reference TRBV5-4 and TRBJ2-7, is ETGVTQSPTHLIKTRGQQVTLRCSSQSGHNTVSWYQQALGQGPQFIFQYYREEENGRGNFPPRFSGLQFPNYSSELNVNALELDDSALYLCASSSGQGKIYEQYFGPGTRLTVT.

The chain joins TRBV27 to TRBJ1-1; no definite D call. V dropped 0 bases and J dropped 1 base, with 6 bases sitting between them. This CDR3 spans 14 amino acids. Germline V gene sequence: CDR1 MNHEY, CDR2 SMNVEV (reference sequence). CDR3 region: CASSLSGWNTEAFF. The CDR3, as DNA: TGTGCCAGCAGTTTATCGGGCTGGAACACTGAAGCTTTCTTT.

CDR3 bases: TGTGCCAGTAGTATCCGCCCCGGTTCGGGAGGAAACACCATATATTTT. Protein: CASSIRPGSGGNTIYF. J is TRBJ1-3 and V is TRBV19, with D uncertain. The V end was cut by 3 bases, the J end by 4 bases, with 16 bases between. The CDR3 totals 16 residues. CDR1 is LNHDA, CDR2 SQIVND, per germline (reference sequence).